This TCR beta chain was recovered during a study of human T cells and chemical hapten exposure. Time point defined: patch test 2, 6 weeks after DPC sensitization. Treatment of the sample: therapeutic diphenylcyclopropenone sensitization with weekly scalp DPC. The CDR3 totals 14 residues. Germline V gene sequence: CDR1 MGHRA, CDR2 YSYEKL. Trimming removed 4 bases at V and 6 bases at J, with 15 bases between. This clonotype was counted at least ten times. TCRdb called the RACE reads again in MiXCR, with one record for every CDR3 protein. This table has about 54,000 distinct CDR3 sequences, 9.5% to 10% appearing once.

The clonotype comes from a woman in her 50s with alopecia areata. Some clones in this sample may be carry-over from other donors' samples. The input for sequencing was whole blood, taken in connection with sensitization to the hapten diphenylcyclopropenone (DPC). V gene TRBV4-1 combines with J gene TRBJ1-1; D is unresolved. The CDR3, as DNA: TGCGCCAGCAGCCGCTCCGGAGGGTGGGCTGAAGCTTTCTTT. Its protein is CASSRSGGWAEAFF.